This T cell receptor (beta chain) was found in a study of cytomegalovirus exposure and HLA in healthy donors. Across the study: There were roughly 80 million unique TCRs (from HLA-typed donors) in an early data release. Regarding the study as a whole: The majority of CMV-associated TCR beta chains were reported as apparently HLA-restricted in a later analysis.

This CDR3 is built from 13 residues. Germline loops: CDR1 KGHSH, CDR2 LQKENI. V was shortened by 7 bases and J by 2 bases, with 11 bases between the two germline ends. Primers included in the PCR were 60 Vbeta and 13 Jbeta primers. Assay: immunoSEQ multiplex PCR; the TCRdb copy retains only in-frame clones and omits some. The sample contains 250,000 to 350,000 clones, roughly 80% of which appear only once. As regards this clone: Its target is unknown.

The chain carries TRBV18 and TRBJ1-1; D not resolved. The source of this sequence is a girl aged 2-10 years in good health and CMV-seronegative. Sequencing was carried out using PBMCs. CDR3 sequence reads: CASLDIPNTEAFF. CDR3 coding DNA: TGTGCCAGCTTAGACATACCCAACACTGAAGCTTTCTTT.